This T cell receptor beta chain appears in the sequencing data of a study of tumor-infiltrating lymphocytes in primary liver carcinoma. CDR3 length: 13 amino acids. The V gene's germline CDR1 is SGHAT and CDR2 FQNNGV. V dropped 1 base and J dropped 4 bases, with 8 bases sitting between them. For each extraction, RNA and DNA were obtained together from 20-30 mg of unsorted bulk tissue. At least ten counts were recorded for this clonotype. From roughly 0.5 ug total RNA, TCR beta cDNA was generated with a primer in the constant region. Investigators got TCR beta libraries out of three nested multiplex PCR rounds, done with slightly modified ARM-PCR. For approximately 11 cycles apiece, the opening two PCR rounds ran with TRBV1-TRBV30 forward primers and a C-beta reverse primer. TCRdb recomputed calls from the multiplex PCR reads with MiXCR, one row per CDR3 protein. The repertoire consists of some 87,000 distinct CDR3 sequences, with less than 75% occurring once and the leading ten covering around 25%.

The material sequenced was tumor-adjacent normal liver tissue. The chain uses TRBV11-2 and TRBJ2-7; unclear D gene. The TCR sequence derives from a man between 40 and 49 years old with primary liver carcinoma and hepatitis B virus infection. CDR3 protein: CASSLGPKYEQYF. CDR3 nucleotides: TGTGCCAGCAGCTTAGGCCCGAAGTACGAGCAGTACTTC.